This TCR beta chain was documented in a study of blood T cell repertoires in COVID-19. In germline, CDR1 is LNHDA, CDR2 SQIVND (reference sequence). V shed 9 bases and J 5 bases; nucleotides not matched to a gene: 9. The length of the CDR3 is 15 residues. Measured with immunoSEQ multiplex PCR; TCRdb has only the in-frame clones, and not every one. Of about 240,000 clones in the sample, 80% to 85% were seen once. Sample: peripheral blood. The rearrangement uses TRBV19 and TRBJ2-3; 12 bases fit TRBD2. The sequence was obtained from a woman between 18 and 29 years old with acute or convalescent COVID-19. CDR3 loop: CASNSLAGGEDTQYF. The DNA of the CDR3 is TGTGCCAGCAATTCCCTAGCGGGAGGGGAAGATACGCAGTATTTT.